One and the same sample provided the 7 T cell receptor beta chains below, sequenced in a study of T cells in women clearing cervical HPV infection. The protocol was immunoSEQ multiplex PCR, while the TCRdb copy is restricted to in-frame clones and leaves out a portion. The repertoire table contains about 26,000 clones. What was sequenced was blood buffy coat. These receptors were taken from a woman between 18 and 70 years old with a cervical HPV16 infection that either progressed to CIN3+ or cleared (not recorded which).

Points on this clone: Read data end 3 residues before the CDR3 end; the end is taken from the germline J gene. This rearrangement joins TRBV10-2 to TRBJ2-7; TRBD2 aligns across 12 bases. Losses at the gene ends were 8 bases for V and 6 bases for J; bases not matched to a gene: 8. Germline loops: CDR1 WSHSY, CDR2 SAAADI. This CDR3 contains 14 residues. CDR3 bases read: TGCGCCAGCGGCGCTAGCGGGGGGGCCCGCGAG. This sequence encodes CASGASGGARE. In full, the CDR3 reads CASGASGGAREQYF.

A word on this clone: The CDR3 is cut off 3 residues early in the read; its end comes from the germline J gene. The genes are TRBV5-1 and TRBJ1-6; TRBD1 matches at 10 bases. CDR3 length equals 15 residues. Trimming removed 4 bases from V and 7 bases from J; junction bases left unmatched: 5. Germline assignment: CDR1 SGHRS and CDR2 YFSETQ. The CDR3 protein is CASSRGQGNNSPLHF. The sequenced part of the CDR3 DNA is TGCGCCAGCAGCAGGGGACAGGGGAACAATTCACCC.

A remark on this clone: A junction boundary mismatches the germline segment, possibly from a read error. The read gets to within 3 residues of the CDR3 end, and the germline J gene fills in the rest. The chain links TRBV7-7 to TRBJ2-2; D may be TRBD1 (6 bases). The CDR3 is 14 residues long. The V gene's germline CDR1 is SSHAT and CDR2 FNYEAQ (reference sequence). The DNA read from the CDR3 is TGTGCTAGCAGCCCTACAGGGTTGTCCGGGGAG. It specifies CASSPTGLSGE. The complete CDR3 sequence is CASSPTGLSGELFF.

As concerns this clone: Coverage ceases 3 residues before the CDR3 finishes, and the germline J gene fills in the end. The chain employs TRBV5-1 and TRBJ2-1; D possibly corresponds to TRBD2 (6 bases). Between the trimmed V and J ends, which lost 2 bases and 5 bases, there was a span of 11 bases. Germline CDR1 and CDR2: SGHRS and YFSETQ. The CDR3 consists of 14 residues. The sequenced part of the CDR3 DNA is TGCGCCAGCAGCTTCGGCGGGGCTCACAATGAG. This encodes CASSFGGAHNE. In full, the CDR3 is CASSFGGAHNEQFF.

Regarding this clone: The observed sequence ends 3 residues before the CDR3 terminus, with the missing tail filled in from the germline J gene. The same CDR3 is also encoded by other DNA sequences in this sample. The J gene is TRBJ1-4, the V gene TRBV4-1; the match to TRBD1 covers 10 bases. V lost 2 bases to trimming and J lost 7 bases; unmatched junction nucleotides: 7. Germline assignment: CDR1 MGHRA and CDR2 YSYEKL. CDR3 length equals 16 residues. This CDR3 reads CASSQLRGQGPEKLFF. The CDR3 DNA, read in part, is TGCGCCAGCAGCCAACTTAGGGGACAGGGGCCTGAAAAA.

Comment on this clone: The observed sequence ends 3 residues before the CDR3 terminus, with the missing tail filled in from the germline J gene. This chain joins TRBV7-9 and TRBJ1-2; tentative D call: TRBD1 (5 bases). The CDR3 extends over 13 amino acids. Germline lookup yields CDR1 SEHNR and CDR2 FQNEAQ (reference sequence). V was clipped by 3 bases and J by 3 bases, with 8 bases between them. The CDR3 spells CASSLAGYYGYTF. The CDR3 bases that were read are TGTGCCAGCAGCTTGGCAGGGTACTATGGC. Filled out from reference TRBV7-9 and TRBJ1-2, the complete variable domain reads DTGVSQNPRHKITKRGQNVTFRCDPISEHNRLYWYRQTLGQGPEFLTYFQNEAQLEKSRLLSDRFSAERPKGSFSTLEIQRTEQGDSAMYLCASSLAGYYGYTFGSGTRLTVV.

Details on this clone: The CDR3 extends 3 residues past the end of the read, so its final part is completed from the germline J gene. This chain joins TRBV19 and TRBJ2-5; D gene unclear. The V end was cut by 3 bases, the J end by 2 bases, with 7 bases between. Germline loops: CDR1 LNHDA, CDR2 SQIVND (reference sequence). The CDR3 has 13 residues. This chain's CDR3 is CASSIYLQETQYF. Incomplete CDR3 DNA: TGTGCCAGTAGTATTTACTTGCAAGAGACC.